The present T cell receptor beta chain was sequenced within a study of blood T cells in healthy people across ages. This clonotype was found a few times. For the second PCR, which ran for roughly 6 to 12 cycles, a sample-barcoded 5' primer and a J-beta primer mix were used. TCRdb itself ran the 5' RACE reads through MiXCR, one entry per CDR3 protein. Found here are more than 1,400,000 distinct CDR3 sequences, roughly 45% of them singletons; the top ten hold roughly 7.9%. Germline CDR1 and CDR2: SGHAT and FQNNGV. Trimming cost V 2 bases and J 0 bases, with 11 bases left between them. The CDR3 contains 16 residues.

This rearrangement joins TRBV11-2 to TRBJ2-1, with D perhaps being TRBD1 or TRBD2 (5 bases each). Material: blood. The receptor's source is a woman aged 18-30 years in good health. CDR3: CASSLKGSGSYNEQFF. CDR3 DNA: TGTGCCAGCAGCTTAAAGGGGAGCGGCTCCTACAATGAGCAGTTCTTC.